Included here is one T cell receptor (beta chain) sequence, with context. The target antigen is unknown. This entry is derived from a study of T cell repertoires in cytomegalovirus infection. Across the whole study: Both CMV infection and a matching HLA type were indicated by public TCR beta signatures.

The CDR3 has 14 amino acids. Trimming took off 3 bases at V and 0 bases at J, with 9 bases between the two ends. MiXCR was run by TCRdb on the reads, yielding one entry per CDR3 protein. Of nearly 700,000 distinct CDR3 sequences in the sample, 30% to 35% are singletons; the top ten hold 18%. The chain recombines TRBV12-3 or TRBV12-4 with TRBJ2-7, with D unclear. Here the sequenced sample was cultured PBMCs, taken from culture after CMV antigen stimulation. The source of this sequence is a human donor in good health (CMV status not recorded). Some clones in this sample may be carry-over from other donors' samples. DNA for the CDR3: TGTGCCAGCAGTTTGGGCATGAGCTCCTACGAGCAGTACTTC. The encoded protein is CASSLGMSSYEQYF.